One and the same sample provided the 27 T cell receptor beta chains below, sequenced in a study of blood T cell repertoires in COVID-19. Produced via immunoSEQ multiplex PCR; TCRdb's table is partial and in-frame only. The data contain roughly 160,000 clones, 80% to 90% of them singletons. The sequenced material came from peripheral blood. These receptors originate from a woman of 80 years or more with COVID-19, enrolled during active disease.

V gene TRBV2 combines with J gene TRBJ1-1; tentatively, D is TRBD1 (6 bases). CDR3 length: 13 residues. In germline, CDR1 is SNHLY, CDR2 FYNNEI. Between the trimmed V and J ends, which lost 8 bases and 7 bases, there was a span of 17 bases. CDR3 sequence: CASGEVLQGEAFF. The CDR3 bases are TGTGCCAGCGGAGAAGTTCTACAGGGTGAAGCTTTCTTT.

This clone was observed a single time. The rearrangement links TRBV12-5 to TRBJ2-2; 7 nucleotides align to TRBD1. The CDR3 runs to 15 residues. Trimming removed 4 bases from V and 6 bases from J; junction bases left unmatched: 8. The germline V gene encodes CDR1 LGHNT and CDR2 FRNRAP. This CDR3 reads CASGSQTGTAGELFF. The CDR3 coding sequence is TGTGCTAGTGGTTCGCAGACCGGGACAGCCGGGGAGCTGTTTTTT.

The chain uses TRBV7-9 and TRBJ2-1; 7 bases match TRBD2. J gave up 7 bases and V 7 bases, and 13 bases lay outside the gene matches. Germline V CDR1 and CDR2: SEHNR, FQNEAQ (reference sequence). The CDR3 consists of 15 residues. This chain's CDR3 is CASTPAGVGGNEQFF. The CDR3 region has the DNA TGTGCCAGCACCCCCGCGGGGGTCGGGGGGAATGAGCAGTTCTTC.

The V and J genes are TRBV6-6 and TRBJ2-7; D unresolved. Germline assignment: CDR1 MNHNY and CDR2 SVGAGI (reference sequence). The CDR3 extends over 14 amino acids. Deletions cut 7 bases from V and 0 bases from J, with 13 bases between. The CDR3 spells CASTRGASSYEQYF. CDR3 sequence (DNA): TGTGCCAGCACCCGCGGCGCTAGCTCCTACGAGCAGTACTTC.

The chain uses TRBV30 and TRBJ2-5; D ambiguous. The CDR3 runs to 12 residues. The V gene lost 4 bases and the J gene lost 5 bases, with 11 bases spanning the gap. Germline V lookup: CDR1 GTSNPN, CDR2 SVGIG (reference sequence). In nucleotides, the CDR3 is TGTGCCTGGAACCTAGAGCTGGAGACCCAGTACTTC. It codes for CAWNLELETQYF.

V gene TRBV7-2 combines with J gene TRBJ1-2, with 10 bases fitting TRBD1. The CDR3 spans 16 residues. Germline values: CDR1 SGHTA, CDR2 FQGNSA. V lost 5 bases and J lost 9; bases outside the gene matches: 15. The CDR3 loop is CASSNLPDRGGQSYTF. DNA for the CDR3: TGTGCCAGCAGCAACCTACCGGACAGGGGGGGGCAGAGCTACACCTTC.

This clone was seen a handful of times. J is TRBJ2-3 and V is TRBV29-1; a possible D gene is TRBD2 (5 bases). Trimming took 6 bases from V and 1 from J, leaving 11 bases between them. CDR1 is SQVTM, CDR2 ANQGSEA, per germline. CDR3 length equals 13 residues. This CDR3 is CSVLIGGTDTQYF. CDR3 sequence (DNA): TGCAGCGTGCTGATCGGGGGCACAGATACGCAGTATTTT.

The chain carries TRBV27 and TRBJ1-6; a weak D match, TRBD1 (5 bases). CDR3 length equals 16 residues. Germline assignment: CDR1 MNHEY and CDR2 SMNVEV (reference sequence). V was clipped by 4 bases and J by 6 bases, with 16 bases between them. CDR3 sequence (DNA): TGTGCCAGCAGTTCAACCCCCCCCAGGGCTAATTCACCCCTCCACTTT. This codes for CASSSTPPRANSPLHF.

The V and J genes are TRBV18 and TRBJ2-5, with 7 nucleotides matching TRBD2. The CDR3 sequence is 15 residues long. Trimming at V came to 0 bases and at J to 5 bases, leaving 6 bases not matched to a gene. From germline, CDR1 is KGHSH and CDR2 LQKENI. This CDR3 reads CASSPPSGGGETQYF. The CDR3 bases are TGTGCCAGCTCACCACCGTCGGGGGGAGGCGAGACCCAGTACTTC.

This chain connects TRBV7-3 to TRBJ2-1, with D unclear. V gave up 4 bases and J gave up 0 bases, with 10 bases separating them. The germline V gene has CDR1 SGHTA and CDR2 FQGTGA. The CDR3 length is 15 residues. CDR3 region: CASSSIMSSYNEQFF. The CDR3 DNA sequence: TGTGCCAGCAGCTCGATCATGAGCTCCTACAATGAGCAGTTCTTC.

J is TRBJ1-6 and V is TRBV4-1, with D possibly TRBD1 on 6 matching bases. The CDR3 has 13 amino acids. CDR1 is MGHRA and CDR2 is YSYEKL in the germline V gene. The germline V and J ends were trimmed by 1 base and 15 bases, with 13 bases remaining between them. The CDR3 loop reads CASSQGTYRDLHF. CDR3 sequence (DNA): TGCGCCAGCAGCCAAGGGACCTACAGGGACCTCCACTTT.

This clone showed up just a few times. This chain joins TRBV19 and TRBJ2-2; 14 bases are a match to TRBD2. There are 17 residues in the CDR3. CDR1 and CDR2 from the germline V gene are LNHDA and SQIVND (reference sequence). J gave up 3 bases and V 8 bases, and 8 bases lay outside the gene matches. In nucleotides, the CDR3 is TGTGCCAGTCTCCGAGGACTAGCGGGGGGCTACACCGGGGAGCTGTTTTTT. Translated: CASLRGLAGGYTGELFF. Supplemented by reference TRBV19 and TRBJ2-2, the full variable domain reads DGGITQSPKYLFRKEGQNVTLSCEQNLNHDAMYWYRQDPGQGLRLIYYSQIVNDFQKGDIAEGYSVSREKKESFPLTVTSAQKNPTAFYLCASLRGLAGGYTGELFFGEGSRLTVL.

CDR3 coding DNA: TGTGCCAGTAGTATGGGGGGTGCTAGCACAGATACGCAGTATTTT. This sequence encodes CASSMGGASTDTQYF. The V and J genes are TRBV19 and TRBJ2-3; D may be TRBD2 (6 bases). The CDR3 is 15 residues long. V lost 3 bases and J 0 bases, leaving 10 bases between the germline ends. Germline V gene lookup returns CDR1 LNHDA and CDR2 SQIVND (reference sequence).

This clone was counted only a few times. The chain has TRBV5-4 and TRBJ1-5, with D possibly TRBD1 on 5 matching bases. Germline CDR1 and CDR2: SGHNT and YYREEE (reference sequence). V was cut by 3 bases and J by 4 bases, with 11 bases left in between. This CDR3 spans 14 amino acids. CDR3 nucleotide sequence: TGTGCCAGCAGCTCCCAGGGTGGGAATCAGCCCCAGCATTTT. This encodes CASSSQGGNQPQHF.

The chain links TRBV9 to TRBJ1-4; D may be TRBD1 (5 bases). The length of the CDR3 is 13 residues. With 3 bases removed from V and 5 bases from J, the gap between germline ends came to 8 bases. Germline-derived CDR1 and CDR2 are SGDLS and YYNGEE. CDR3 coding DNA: TGTGCCAGCAGCGGGACACCGAATGAAAAACTGTTTTTT. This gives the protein CASSGTPNEKLFF.

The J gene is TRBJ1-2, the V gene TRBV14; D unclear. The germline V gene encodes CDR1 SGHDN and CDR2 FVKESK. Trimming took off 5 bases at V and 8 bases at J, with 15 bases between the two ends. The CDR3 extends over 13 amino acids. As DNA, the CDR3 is TGTGCCAGCAGCGGTGGGTGGGCAGGAGGCTACACCTTC. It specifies CASSGGWAGGYTF.

In nucleotides, the CDR3 is TGTGCCAGCAGCTTAGCGGTTAGCTATTACAATGAGCAGTTCTTC. Residues: CASSLAVSYYNEQFF. The V call is TRBV7-8, the J call TRBJ2-1; unclear D gene. V lost 0 bases and J 4 bases, leaving 10 bases between the germline ends. Germline assignment: CDR1 SGHVS and CDR2 FQNEAQ. The CDR3 length is 15 residues.

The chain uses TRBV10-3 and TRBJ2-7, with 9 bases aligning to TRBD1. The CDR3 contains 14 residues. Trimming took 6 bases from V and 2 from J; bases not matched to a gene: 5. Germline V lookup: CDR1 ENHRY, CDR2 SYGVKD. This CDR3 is CAIRAGTGTYEQYF. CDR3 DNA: TGTGCCATCAGGGCCGGGACAGGGACCTACGAGCAGTACTTC.

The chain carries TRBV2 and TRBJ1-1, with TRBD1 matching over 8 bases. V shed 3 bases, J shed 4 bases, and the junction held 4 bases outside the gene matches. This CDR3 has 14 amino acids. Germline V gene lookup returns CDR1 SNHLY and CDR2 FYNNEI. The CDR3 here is CASSDQGASTEAFF. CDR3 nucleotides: TGTGCCAGCAGTGATCAGGGGGCGAGCACTGAAGCTTTCTTT.

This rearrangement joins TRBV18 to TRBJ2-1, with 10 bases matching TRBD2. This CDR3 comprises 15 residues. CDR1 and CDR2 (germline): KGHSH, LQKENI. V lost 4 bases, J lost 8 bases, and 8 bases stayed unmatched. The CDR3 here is CASSRRAGGSDEQFF. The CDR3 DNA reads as TGTGCCAGCTCACGACGAGCGGGAGGGAGCGATGAGCAGTTCTTC.

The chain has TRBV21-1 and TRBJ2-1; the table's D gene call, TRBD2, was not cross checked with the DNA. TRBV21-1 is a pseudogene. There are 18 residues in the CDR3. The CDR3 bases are TGTGCCAGCAGCAATGGTAGGCTAGCGAAGAACTCCTACAATGAGCAGTTCTTC. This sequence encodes CASSNGRLAKNSYNEQFF.

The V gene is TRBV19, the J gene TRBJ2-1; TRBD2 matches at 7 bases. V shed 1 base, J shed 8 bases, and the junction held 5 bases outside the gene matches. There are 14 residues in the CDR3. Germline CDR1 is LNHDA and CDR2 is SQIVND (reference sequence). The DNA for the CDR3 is TGTGCCAGTAGTATAGGCGGGAGAGGCTATGAGCAGTTCTTC. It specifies CASSIGGRGYEQFF.

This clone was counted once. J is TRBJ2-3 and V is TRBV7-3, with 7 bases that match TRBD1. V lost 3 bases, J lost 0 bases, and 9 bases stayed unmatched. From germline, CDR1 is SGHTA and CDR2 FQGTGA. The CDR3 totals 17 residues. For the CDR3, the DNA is TGTGCCAGCAGCTTCCTTCAGGGGGTCCCTAGCACAGATACGCAGTATTTT. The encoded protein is CASSFLQGVPSTDTQYF.

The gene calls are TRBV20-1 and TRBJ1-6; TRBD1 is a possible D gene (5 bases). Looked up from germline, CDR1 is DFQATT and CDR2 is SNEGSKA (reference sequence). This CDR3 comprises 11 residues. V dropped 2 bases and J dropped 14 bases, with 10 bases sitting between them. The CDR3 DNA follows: TGCAGTGCTAGAAGGGACTTCTCCCTCCACTTT. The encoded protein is CSARRDFSLHF.

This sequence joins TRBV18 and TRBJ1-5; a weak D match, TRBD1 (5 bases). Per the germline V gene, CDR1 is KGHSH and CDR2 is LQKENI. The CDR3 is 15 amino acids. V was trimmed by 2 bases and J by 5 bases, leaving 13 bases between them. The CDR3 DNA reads TGTGCCAGCTCACCAGCTGGGGGAGGGGATCAGCCCCAGCATTTT. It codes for CASSPAGGGDQPQHF.

The CDR3 DNA reads TGTGCCAGCAGCTTGGAGGCAGGGGTTGGTACTGAAGCTTTCTTT. Translated, it gives CASSLEAGVGTEAFF. The chain links TRBV5-4 to TRBJ1-1; possible D gene TRBD1, 6 bases. Germline lookup yields CDR1 SGHNT and CDR2 YYREEE (reference sequence). V lost 0 bases, J lost 5 bases, and 14 bases lay in between. CDR3 size: 15 residues.

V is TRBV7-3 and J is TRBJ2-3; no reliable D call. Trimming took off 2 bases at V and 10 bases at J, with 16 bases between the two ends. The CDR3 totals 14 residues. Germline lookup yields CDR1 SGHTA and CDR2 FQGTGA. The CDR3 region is CASSLFPGQNAQYF. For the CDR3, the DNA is TGTGCCAGCAGCTTATTCCCGGGTCAGAATGCGCAGTATTTT.